Below are 29 T cell receptor beta chains sequenced from a single sample in a study of response to subunit inactivated influenza vaccine. TCRdb recomputed calls from the RT-PCR reads with MiXCR, one row per CDR3 protein. Of 560,000 or so distinct CDR3 sequences listed, approximately 7.1% are singletons. The sequences come from PBMCs from blood, collected roughly 24 months after vaccination. Receptors originate from a man aged 45 to 70 who received an inactivated influenza vaccine.

The sample holds many counts of this clonotype. The chain uses TRBV7-2 and TRBJ2-1; D not resolved. V lost 5 bases and J lost 8, with 16 bases in between. In germline, CDR1 is SGHTA, CDR2 FQGNSA. The CDR3 sequence is 14 residues long. CDR3 sequence reads: CASSQLDGFDEQFF. DNA for the CDR3: TGTGCCAGCAGCCAACTGGACGGGTTCGATGAGCAGTTCTTC.

This chain links TRBV12-3 or TRBV12-4 with TRBJ2-1, with 7 bases aligning to TRBD2. With V trimmed by 2 bases and J by 8 bases, 9 bases remained unmatched. The CDR3 totals 15 residues. CDR3 protein: CASSLRASGAHEQFF. CDR3 sequence (DNA): TGTGCCAGCAGTTTAAGGGCTAGCGGCGCCCATGAGCAGTTCTTC.

The V call is TRBV12-3 or TRBV12-4, the J call TRBJ2-7; 12 bases map to TRBD1. CDR3 length: 14 amino acids. J lost 6 bases, V lost 4 bases, and 4 bases had no gene match. The CDR3: CASSSGQGAVEQYF. For the CDR3, the DNA is TGTGCCAGCAGTTCGGGACAGGGGGCCGTCGAGCAGTACTTC.

V gene TRBV5-5 combines with J gene TRBJ2-5; D unclear. Germline CDR1 reads SGHKS; CDR2 reads YYEKEE (reference sequence). Trimming took off 2 bases at V and 4 bases at J, with 6 bases between the two ends. This CDR3 comprises 12 residues. The CDR3 region has the DNA TGTGCCAGCAGCTTTCGGGTAGAGACCCAGTACTTC. This encodes CASSFRVETQYF.

This clonotype occurred a few times. J is TRBJ1-4 and V is TRBV4-3; TRBD1 matches 9 bases. The CDR3 runs 18 residues. In germline, CDR1 is LGHNA, CDR2 YSLEER. The J segment lost 7 bases and the V segment lost 4 bases, leaving 16 bases of the junction unmatched. CDR3 sequence (DNA): TGCGCCAGCAGCCGCACCGGGACAGGGATTAAGTCGGGTGAAAAACTGTTTTTT. Translated, it gives CASSRTGTGIKSGEKLFF.

This clonotype was counted many times. This chain joins TRBV18 and TRBJ2-5; D is unresolved. Germline lookup yields CDR1 KGHSH and CDR2 LQKENI. CDR3 length equals 13 residues. V was clipped by 2 bases and J by 5 bases, with 9 bases between them. Written as DNA, the CDR3 is TGTGCCAGCTCACCAACAGCCGGGGAGACCCAGTACTTC. Amino acids: CASSPTAGETQYF.

This chain connects TRBV30 to TRBJ1-4, with a weak D call TRBD1 (5 bases). The germline CDR1 and CDR2 sequences are GTSNPN and SVGIG (reference sequence). The CDR3 spans 13 residues. With 4 bases removed from V and 8 bases from J, the gap between germline ends came to 14 bases. The CDR3 loop is CAWTPHGDEKLFF. The DNA of the CDR3 is TGTGCCTGGACCCCACACGGGGACGAAAAACTGTTTTTT.

This clonotype was seen only a few times. The chain combines TRBV6-1 with TRBJ1-2; 9 bases match TRBD1. The germline V gene encodes CDR1 MNHNS and CDR2 SASEGT. CDR3 size: 14 residues. J gave up 7 bases and V 5 bases, and 8 bases lay outside the gene matches. Here the CDR3 DNA reads TGTGCCAGCAGTCCCGGGACAGGGAGCGTTGGCTACACCTTC. Amino acids: CASSPGTGSVGYTF.

This clonotype was recorded a few times. This sequence joins TRBV11-2 and TRBJ2-7, with 9 bases aligning to TRBD1. This CDR3 is built from 19 residues. Germline V gene sequence: CDR1 SGHAT, CDR2 FQNNGV. The junction had 19 bases not matched to a gene; V was cut back by 4 bases and J by 3 bases. CDR3 in amino acids: CASSSTSDYRGRRNYEQYF. The CDR3 DNA is TGTGCCAGCAGCTCAACCAGCGATTACAGGGGGCGCAGGAACTACGAGCAGTACTTC.

The chain recombines TRBV28 with TRBJ2-7, with 9 bases matching TRBD1. Germline V lookup: CDR1 MDHEN, CDR2 SYDVKM. The CDR3 has 13 amino acids. Losses at the gene ends were 9 bases for V and 3 bases for J; bases not matched to a gene: 6. The CDR3 bases are TGTGCCAGTATGGGACAGGGCCTCTACGAGCAGTACTTC. Residues: CASMGQGLYEQYF.

This sequence joins TRBV20-1 and TRBJ2-7, with D perhaps matching TRBD1 or TRBD2 (5 bases each). Trimming cost V 1 base and J 0 bases, with 10 bases left between them. The CDR3 has 14 residues. CDR1 is DFQATT, CDR2 SNEGSKA, per germline (reference sequence). CDR3 loop: CSARAEGYSYEQYF. CDR3 sequence (DNA): TGCAGTGCTAGAGCAGAGGGGTACTCCTACGAGCAGTACTTC.

This clonotype turned up a few times. The chain joins TRBV24-1 to TRBJ2-3, with 10 bases lining up with TRBD1. Germline lookup yields CDR1 KGHDR and CDR2 SFDVKD. The CDR3 is 16 amino acids. With V trimmed by 7 bases and J by 2 bases, 8 bases remained unmatched. The chain's CDR3 is CATSPTGTGVTDTQYF. In nucleotides, the CDR3 is TGTGCCACCAGCCCTACCGGGACAGGGGTCACAGATACGCAGTATTTT.

The rearrangement links TRBV9 to TRBJ2-3, with TRBD1 matching over 9 bases. V dropped 4 bases and J dropped 4; count of bases not matched to a gene: 7. Germline assignment: CDR1 SGDLS and CDR2 YYNGEE. This CDR3 has 15 amino acids. As DNA, the CDR3 is TGTGCCAGCAGCTTCGGGACAGGGAGTGCAGATACGCAGTATTTT. Amino acids: CASSFGTGSADTQYF.

The rearrangement joins TRBV24-1 to TRBJ2-7, with D possibly matching TRBD2 (6 bases). This CDR3 region has 15 residues. The germline V gene encodes CDR1 KGHDR and CDR2 SFDVKD. Deletions cut 2 bases from V and 2 bases from J, with 12 bases between. CDR3 nucleotides: TGTGCCACCAGTGATTCCCGGGACTTTACCTACGAGCAGTACTTC. Amino acids: CATSDSRDFTYEQYF.

This chain uses TRBV7-8 with TRBJ2-5; 7 positions match TRBD1. The CDR3 has 13 residues. V dropped 5 bases and J dropped 4; count of bases not matched to a gene: 4. Germline assignment: CDR1 SGHVS and CDR2 FQNEAQ. The CDR3 nucleotides read TGTGCCAGCAGCGTTGAGGGGGCAGAGACCCAGTACTTC. Its translation is CASSVEGAETQYF.

This clonotype was detected many times. The CDR3 nucleotides read TGTGCCAGCAGCTTGGTTGCGGTAGCGGGAGGGCATGAGCAGTTCTTC. This codes for CASSLVAVAGGHEQFF. This chain uses TRBV7-2 with TRBJ2-1; TRBD2 matches at 11 bases. CDR1 and CDR2 from the germline V gene are SGHTA and FQGNSA. CDR3 length: 16 residues. V gave up 3 bases and J gave up 8 bases; unmatched junction bases: 9.

On this clonotype itself: This sequence may be a read error, since a much larger clone differs from it by one base. This chain links TRBV20-1 with TRBJ2-5; TRBD2 might be the D (6 bases). The CDR3 totals 16 residues. The germline CDR1 and CDR2 sequences are DFQATT and SNEGSKA (reference sequence). With 0 bases removed from V and 4 bases from J, the gap between germline ends came to 18 bases. The CDR3 is CSARDFGRAGIETQYF. In nucleotides, the CDR3 is TGCAGTGCTAGAGATTTTGGTAGAGCGGGCATAGAGACCCAGTACTTC.

The gene calls are TRBV7-9 and TRBJ2-6; D ambiguous. CDR3 size: 15 residues. Trimming took off 5 bases at V and 1 base at J, with 9 bases between the two ends. Germline-derived CDR1 and CDR2 are SEHNR and FQNEAQ (reference sequence). The CDR3 loop reads CASSLTRSGANVLTF. The DNA of the CDR3 is TGTGCCAGCAGCCTCACCAGGTCTGGGGCCAACGTCCTGACTTTC.

This chain links TRBV6-1 with TRBJ1-4, with TRBD1 matching 10 bases. This CDR3 region has 15 residues. V lost 7 bases and J lost 8; bases outside the gene matches: 10. From germline, CDR1 is MNHNS and CDR2 SASEGT. The CDR3 loop is CASTMGDRGEEKLFF. CDR3 bases: TGTGCCAGCACCATGGGGGACAGGGGAGAGGAAAAACTGTTTTTT.

The V and J genes are TRBV27 and TRBJ1-5, with 10 bases aligning to TRBD1. The CDR3 spans 15 residues. V shed 5 bases, J shed 4 bases, and the junction held 5 bases outside the gene matches. Germline V gene lookup returns CDR1 MNHEY and CDR2 SMNVEV (reference sequence). CDR3 DNA sequence: TGTGCCAGCAGTGCACGACAGGGGGCAAATCAGCCCCAGCATTTT. Translating it yields CASSARQGANQPQHF.

This clonotype showed up just a few times. The CDR3 DNA is TGTGCCAGCAGTCTACGACAGGGAGGGGGCTACACCTTC. Amino acids: CASSLRQGGGYTF. The chain links TRBV12-3 or TRBV12-4 to TRBJ1-2, with 7 bases aligning to TRBD1. Trimming removed 5 bases from V and 8 bases from J; junction bases left unmatched: 8. This CDR3 spans 13 amino acids.

The chain recombines TRBV12-3 or TRBV12-4 with TRBJ2-1; D may be TRBD2 (6 bases). V was cut by 3 bases and J by 4 bases, with 10 bases left in between. This CDR3 has 14 amino acids. For the CDR3, the DNA is TGTGCCAGCAGTTTGCAACTAGCTTACAATGAGCAGTTCTTC. Protein sequence: CASSLQLAYNEQFF.

This clonotype occurred many times. The chain is built from TRBV12-3 or TRBV12-4 and TRBJ2-1; TRBD2 matches at 9 bases. This CDR3 has 15 residues. The junction had 11 bases not matched to a gene; V was cut back by 8 bases and J by 6 bases. CDR3 region: CASGSSGKGGNEQFF. The DNA of the CDR3 is TGTGCCAGCGGATCTAGCGGGAAGGGAGGCAATGAGCAGTTCTTC.

This clonotype has ten or more counts. The chain joins TRBV20-1 to TRBJ1-1, with D perhaps matching TRBD1 (5 bases). The CDR3 length is 13 residues. V was pared by 6 bases and J by 6 bases, with 17 bases between. Germline V gene sequence: CDR1 DFQATT, CDR2 SNEGSKA (reference sequence). The CDR3 is CSATDSLGAEAFF. In DNA form, the CDR3 reads TGCAGTGCCACTGACAGCCTTGGGGCTGAAGCTTTCTTT.

For the CDR3, the DNA is TGTGCCAGCTCACCAACCGGTCTAGCGGGAGGGCCAACGTTTCACGAGCAGTACTTC. Its translation is CASSPTGLAGGPTFHEQYF. The chain employs TRBV18 and TRBJ2-7, with 12 bases aligning to TRBD2. Germline V gene lookup returns CDR1 KGHSH and CDR2 LQKENI. V was clipped by 2 bases and J by 5 bases; unmatched bases: 16. This CDR3 is built from 19 residues.

This clonotype was counted many times. The chain employs TRBV12-3 or TRBV12-4 and TRBJ1-6, with D perhaps TRBD1 (6 bases). This CDR3 is built from 14 residues. V lost 3 bases and J lost 10, with 13 bases in between. The CDR3 DNA sequence: TGTGCCAGCAGTTTTACCACAGGGCGATCACCCCTCCACTTT. Encoded protein: CASSFTTGRSPLHF.

There are many counts of this clonotype. V usage is TRBV5-1 and J usage is TRBJ2-2, with D unclear. The CDR3 extends over 14 amino acids. V was shortened by 6 bases and J by 0 bases, with 9 bases between the two germline ends. Germline-derived CDR1 and CDR2 are SGHRS and YFSETQ. CDR3 DNA sequence: TGCGCCAGCAAACTTTCCTCGAACACCGGGGAGCTGTTTTTT. Its protein is CASKLSSNTGELFF. Filled out from reference TRBV5-1 and TRBJ2-2, the complete variable domain reads KAGVTQTPRYLIKTRGQQVTLSCSPISGHRSVSWYQQTPGQGLQFLFEYFSETQRNKGNFPGRFSGRQFSNSRSEMNVSTLELGDSALYLCASKLSSNTGELFFGEGSRLTVL.

The V gene is TRBV4-2, the J gene TRBJ1-5; D not certain. CDR1 and CDR2 from the germline V gene are LGHNA and YNFKEQ. The V gene lost 3 bases and the J gene lost 4 bases, with 10 bases spanning the gap. This CDR3 has 14 residues. CDR3 amino acids: CASSHLDSNQPQHF. The CDR3 nucleotides read TGTGCCAGCAGCCACTTGGACTCAAATCAGCCCCAGCATTTT.

There are many counts of this clonotype. The chain combines TRBV20-1 with TRBJ2-7; D is possibly TRBD2 (6 bases). In germline, CDR1 is DFQATT, CDR2 SNEGSKA (reference sequence). The V end was cut by 0 bases, the J end by 7 bases, with 10 bases between. The CDR3 consists of 12 residues. Written as DNA, the CDR3 is TGCAGTGCTAGAGACGGCCGGGGGGAGCAGTACTTC. This gives the protein CSARDGRGEQYF.